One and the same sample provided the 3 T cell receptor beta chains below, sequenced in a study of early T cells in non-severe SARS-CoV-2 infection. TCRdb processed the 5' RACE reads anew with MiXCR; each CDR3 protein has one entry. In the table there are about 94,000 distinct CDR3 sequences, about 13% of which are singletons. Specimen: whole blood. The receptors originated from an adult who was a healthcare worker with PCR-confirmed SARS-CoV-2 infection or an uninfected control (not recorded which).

For the CDR3, the DNA is TGCAGTGCTAGCGAGGGGAAGGAGACCCAGTACTTC. Its translation is CSASEGKETQYF. The chain combines TRBV20-1 with TRBJ2-5, with D perhaps assigned TRBD1 or TRBD2 (5 bases each). V lost 3 bases and J lost 5, with 10 bases in between. This CDR3 is built from 12 residues. Germline loops: CDR1 DFQATT, CDR2 SNEGSKA (reference sequence).

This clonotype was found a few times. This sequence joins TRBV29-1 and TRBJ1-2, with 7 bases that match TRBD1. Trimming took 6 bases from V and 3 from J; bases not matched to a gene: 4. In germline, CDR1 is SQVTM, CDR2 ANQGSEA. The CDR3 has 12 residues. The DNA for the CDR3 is TGCAGCGTCCAACAGGGGTACTATGGCTACACCTTC. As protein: CSVQQGYYGYTF.

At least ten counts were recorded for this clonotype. CDR3: CSARRPQGGRQAYEQYF. CDR3 nucleotide sequence: TGCAGTGCTAGAAGACCCCAGGGGGGCCGACAGGCCTACGAGCAGTACTTC. This rearrangement joins TRBV20-1 to TRBJ2-7; D is perhaps TRBD1 (7 bases). The CDR3 length is 17 residues. In germline, CDR1 is DFQATT, CDR2 SNEGSKA (reference sequence). V dropped 2 bases and J dropped 2 bases, with 22 bases sitting between them.